The source of this T cell receptor beta chain is a study of technical replicates of blood from several donors. Trimming cost V 3 bases and J 7 bases, with 18 bases left between them. The CDR3 has 16 amino acids. In germline, CDR1 is KGHSH, CDR2 LQKENI. The table came from immunoSEQ multiplex PCR; TCRdb's copy has only in-frame clones and leaves some out. The data show more than 10,000 clones, approximately 83% seen once. The clonotype was recovered from a human donor in good health. Material: PBMCs. The chain combines TRBV18 with TRBJ2-2; maybe TRBD2 (6 bases). CDR3 region: CASSPLVRGSHGELFF. The CDR3, as DNA: TGTGCCAGCTCACCCCTTGTGCGGGGAAGCCACGGGGAGCTGTTTTTT.